This note documents a single TCR beta chain sequence. The germline V and J ends were trimmed by 3 bases and 4 bases, with 11 bases remaining between them. The CDR3 spans 14 residues. The germline CDR1 and CDR2 sequences are SGHTA and FQGNSA. The PCR contained 60 Vbeta and 13 Jbeta primers. Method: immunoSEQ multiplex PCR; TCRdb's copy keeps in-frame clones and lacks some. The sample spans 150,000 to 200,000 clones; the ten largest clones claim 1.3%. This record belongs to a study of cytomegalovirus exposure and HLA in healthy donors. This TCR was recovered from a woman aged 60-70 years in good health and CMV-seronegative. The sequenced sample was PBMCs. The chain links TRBV7-2 to TRBJ2-3; D is possibly TRBD2 (7 bases). CDR3 loop: CASSFWGGADTQYF. The CDR3, as DNA: TGTGCCAGCAGCTTCTGGGGGGGCGCAGATACGCAGTATTTT.